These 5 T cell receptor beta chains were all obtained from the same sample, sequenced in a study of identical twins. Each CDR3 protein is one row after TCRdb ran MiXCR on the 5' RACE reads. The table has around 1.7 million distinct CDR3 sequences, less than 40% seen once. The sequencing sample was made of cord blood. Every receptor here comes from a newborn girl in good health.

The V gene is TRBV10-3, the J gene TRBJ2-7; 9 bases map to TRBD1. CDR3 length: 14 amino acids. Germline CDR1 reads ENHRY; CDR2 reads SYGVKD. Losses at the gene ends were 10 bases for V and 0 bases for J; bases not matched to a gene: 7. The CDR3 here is CATGGTGSSYEQYF. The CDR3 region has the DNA TGTGCCACCGGAGGGACAGGGAGCTCCTACGAGCAGTACTTC.

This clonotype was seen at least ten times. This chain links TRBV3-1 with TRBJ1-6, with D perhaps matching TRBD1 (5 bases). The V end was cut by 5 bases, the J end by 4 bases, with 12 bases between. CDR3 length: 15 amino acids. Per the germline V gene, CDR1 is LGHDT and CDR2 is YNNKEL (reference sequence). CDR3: CASSSRDSYNSPLHF. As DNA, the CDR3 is TGTGCCAGCAGCTCTCGGGACTCATATAATTCACCCCTCCACTTT.

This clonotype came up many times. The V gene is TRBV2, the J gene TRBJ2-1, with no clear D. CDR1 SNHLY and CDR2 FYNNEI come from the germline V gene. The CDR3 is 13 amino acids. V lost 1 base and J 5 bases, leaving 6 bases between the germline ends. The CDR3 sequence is CASSEVGHNEQFF. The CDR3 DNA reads TGTGCCAGCAGTGAAGTTGGCCACAATGAGCAGTTCTTC.

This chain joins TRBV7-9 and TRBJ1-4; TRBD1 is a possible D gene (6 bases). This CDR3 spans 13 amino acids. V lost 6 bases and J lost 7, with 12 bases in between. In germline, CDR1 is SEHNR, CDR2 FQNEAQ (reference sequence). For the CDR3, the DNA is TGTGCCAGCAGTTCCAGGGGAGCTGAAAAACTGTTTTTT. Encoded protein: CASSSRGAEKLFF.

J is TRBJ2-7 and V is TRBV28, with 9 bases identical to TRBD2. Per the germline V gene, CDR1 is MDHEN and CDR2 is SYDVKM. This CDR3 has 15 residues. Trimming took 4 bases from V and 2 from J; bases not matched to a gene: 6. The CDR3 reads CASSSRLADAYEQYF. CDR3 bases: TGTGCCAGCAGTTCCCGACTAGCGGACGCCTACGAGCAGTACTTC.